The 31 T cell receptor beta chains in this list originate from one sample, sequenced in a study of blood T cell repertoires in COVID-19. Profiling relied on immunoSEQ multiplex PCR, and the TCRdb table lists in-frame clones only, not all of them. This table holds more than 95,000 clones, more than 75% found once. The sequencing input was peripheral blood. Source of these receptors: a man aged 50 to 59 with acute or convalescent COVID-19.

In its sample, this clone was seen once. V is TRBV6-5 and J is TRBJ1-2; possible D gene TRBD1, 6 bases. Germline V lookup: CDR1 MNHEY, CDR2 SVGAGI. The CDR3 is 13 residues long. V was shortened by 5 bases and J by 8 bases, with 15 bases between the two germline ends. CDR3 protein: CASSPPGARGYTF. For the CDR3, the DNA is TGTGCCAGCAGTCCGCCAGGGGCGAGAGGCTACACCTTC.

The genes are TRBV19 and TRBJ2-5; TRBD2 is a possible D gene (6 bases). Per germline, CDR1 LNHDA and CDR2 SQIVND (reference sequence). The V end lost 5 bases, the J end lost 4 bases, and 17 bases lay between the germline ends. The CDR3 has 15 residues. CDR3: CASSSWRAGGETQYF. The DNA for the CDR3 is TGTGCCAGTAGTTCATGGAGGGCAGGTGGAGAGACCCAGTACTTC.

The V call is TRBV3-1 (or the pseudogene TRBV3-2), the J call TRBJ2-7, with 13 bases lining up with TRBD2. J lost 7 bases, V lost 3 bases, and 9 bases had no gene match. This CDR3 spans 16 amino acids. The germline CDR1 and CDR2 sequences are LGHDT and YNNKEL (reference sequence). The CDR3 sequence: CASSQGTSGARGEQYF. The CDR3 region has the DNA TGTGCCAGCAGCCAGGGGACTAGCGGGGCGCGGGGGGAGCAGTACTTC.

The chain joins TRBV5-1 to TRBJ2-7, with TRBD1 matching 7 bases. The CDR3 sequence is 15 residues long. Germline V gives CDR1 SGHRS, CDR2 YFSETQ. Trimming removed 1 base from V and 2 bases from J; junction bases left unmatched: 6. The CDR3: CASSLFPGQTYEQYF. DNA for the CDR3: TGCGCCAGCAGCTTGTTCCCGGGACAGACCTACGAGCAGTACTTC.

The CDR3 reads CASSRQGQAEAFF. The CDR3 region has the DNA TGTGCCAGTAGTAGACAGGGACAGGCTGAAGCTTTCTTT. The genes are TRBV19 and TRBJ1-1; TRBD1 aligns across 8 bases. The ends lost 4 bases at V and 6 bases at J; junction bases unmatched: 4. CDR1 is LNHDA and CDR2 is SQIVND in the germline V gene (reference sequence). The CDR3 covers 13 residues.

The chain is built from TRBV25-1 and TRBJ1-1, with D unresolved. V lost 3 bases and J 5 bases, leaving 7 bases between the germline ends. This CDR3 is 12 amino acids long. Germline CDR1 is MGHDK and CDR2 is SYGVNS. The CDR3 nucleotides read TGTGCCAGCAGTGATCCCGGGACTGAAGCTTTCTTT. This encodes CASSDPGTEAFF.

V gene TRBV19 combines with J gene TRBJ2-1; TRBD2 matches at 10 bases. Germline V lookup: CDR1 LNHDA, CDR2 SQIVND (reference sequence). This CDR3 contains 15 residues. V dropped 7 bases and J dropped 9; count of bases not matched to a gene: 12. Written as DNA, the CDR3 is TGTGCCAGTAACGGCGAGAGCGGGAGGGCCACTGAGCAGTTCTTC. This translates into CASNGESGRATEQFF.

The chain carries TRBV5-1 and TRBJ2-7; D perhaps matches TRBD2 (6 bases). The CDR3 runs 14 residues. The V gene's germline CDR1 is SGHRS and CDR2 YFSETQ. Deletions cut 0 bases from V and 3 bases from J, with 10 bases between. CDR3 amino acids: CASSLVGGHYEQYF. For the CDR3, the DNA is TGCGCCAGCAGCTTGGTAGGAGGGCACTACGAGCAGTACTTC.

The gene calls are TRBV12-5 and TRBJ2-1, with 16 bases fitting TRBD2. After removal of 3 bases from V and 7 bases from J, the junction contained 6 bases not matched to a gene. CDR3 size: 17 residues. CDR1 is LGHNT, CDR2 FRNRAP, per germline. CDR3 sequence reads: CASGFGTSGRAGNEQFF. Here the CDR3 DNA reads TGTGCTAGTGGTTTCGGGACTAGCGGGAGGGCCGGGAATGAGCAGTTCTTC.

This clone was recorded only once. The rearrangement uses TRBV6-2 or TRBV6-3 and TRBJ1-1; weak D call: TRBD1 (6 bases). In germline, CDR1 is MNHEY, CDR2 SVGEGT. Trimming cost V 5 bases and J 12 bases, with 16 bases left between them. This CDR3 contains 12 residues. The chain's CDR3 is CASSHDRPGTFF. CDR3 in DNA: TGTGCCAGCAGTCATGACAGGCCAGGAACTTTCTTT.

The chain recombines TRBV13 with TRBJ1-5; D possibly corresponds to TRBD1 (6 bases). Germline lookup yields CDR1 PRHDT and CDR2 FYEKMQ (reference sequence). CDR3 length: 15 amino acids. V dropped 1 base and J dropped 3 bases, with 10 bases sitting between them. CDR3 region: CASSLEGGVNQPQHF. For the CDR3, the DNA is TGTGCCAGCAGCTTAGAGGGGGGGGTCAATCAGCCCCAGCATTTT.

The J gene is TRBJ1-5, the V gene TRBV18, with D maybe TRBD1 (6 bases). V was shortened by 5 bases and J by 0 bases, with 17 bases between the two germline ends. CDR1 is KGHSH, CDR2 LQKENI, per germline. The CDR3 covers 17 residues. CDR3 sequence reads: CASSTSKDSSSNQPQHF. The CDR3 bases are TGTGCCAGCTCAACCTCCAAGGACAGCTCTAGCAATCAGCCCCAGCATTTT.

CDR3 sequence (DNA): TGTGCCAGCAGTTACCCGGCCGGACAGGGCACTGAAGCTTTCTTT. Translated, it gives CASSYPAGQGTEAFF. The chain employs TRBV6-5 and TRBJ1-1, with TRBD1 matching 8 bases. Germline loops: CDR1 MNHEY, CDR2 SVGAGI. Trimming cost V 2 bases and J 4 bases; bases outside gene matches: 6. This CDR3 comprises 15 residues.

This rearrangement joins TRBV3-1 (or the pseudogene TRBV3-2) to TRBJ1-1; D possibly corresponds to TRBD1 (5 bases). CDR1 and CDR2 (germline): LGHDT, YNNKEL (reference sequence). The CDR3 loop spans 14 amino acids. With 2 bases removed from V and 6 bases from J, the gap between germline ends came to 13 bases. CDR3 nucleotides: TGTGCCAGCAGCCAACTCCGGACATTCTCTGAAGCTTTCTTT. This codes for CASSQLRTFSEAFF.

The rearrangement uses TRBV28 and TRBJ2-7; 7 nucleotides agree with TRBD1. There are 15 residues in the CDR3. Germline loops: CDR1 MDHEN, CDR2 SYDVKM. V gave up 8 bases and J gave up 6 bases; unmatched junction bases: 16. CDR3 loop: CASRAQAGGSGEQYF. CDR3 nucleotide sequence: TGTGCCAGCCGGGCTCAGGCAGGGGGTTCGGGCGAGCAGTACTTC.

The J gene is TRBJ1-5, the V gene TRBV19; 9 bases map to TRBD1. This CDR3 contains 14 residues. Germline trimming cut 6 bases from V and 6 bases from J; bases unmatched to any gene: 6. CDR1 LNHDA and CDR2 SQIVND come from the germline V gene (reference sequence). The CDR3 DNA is TGTGCCAGTAGGCGGGACAGGGAGGCTCAGCCCCAGCATTTT. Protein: CASRRDREAQPQHF.

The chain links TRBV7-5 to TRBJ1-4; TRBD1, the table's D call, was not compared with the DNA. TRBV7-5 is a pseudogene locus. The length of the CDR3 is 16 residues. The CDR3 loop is CVRSPRQGEANEKLFF. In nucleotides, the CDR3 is TGTGTCAGAAGCCCCCGACAGGGGGAGGCTAATGAAAAACTGTTTTTT.

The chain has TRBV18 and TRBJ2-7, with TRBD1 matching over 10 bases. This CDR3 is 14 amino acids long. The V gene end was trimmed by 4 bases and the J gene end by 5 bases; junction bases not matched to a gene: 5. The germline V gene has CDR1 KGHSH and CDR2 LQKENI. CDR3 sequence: CASSLDRGLDEQYF. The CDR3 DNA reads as TGTGCCAGCTCACTTGACAGGGGGCTCGACGAGCAGTACTTC. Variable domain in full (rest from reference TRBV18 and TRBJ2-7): NAGVMQNPRHLVRRRGQEARLRCSPMKGHSHVYWYRQLPEEGLKFMVYLQKENIIDESGMPKERFSAEFPKEGPSILRIQQVVRGDSAAYFCASSLDRGLDEQYFGPGTRLTVT.

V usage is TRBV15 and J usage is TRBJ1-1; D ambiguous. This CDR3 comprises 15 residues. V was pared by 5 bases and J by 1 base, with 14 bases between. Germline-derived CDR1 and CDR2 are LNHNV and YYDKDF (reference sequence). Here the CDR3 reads CATSPRPDKNTEAFF. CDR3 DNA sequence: TGTGCCACCAGCCCTCGACCTGACAAGAACACTGAAGCTTTCTTT.

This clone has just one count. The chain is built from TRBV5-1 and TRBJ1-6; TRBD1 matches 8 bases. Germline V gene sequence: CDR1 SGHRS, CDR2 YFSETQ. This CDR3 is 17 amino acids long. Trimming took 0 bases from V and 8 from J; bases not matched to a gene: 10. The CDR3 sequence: CASSLVVYSGGHSPLHF. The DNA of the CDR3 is TGCGCCAGCAGCTTGGTAGTGTACTCAGGGGGCCATTCACCCCTCCACTTT.

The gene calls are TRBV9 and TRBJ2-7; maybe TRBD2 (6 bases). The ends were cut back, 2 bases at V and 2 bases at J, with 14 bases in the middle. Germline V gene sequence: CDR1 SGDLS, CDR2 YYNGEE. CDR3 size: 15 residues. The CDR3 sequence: CASSVASSETYEQYF. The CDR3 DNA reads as TGTGCCAGCAGCGTCGCATCTAGCGAGACCTACGAGCAGTACTTC.

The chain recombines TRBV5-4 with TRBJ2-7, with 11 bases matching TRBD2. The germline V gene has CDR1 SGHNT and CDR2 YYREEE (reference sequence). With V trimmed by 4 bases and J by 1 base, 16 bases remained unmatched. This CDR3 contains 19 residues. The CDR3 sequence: CASSGGSGRATFGSYEQYF. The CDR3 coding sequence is TGTGCCAGCAGCGGAGGTAGCGGGAGGGCCACGTTTGGGTCCTACGAGCAGTACTTC.

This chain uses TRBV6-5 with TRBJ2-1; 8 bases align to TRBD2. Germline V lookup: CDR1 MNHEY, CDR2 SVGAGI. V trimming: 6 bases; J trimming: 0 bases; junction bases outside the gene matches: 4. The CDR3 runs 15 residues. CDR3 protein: CASRTGTSSYNEQFF. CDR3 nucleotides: TGTGCCAGCAGAACCGGGACTAGCTCCTACAATGAGCAGTTCTTC.

CDR3 coding DNA: TGTGCCAGCAGTGACCGCTCCAGGGTTGAGACCCAGTACTTC. This sequence encodes CASSDRSRVETQYF. V gene TRBV28 combines with J gene TRBJ2-5, with D tentatively TRBD1 (5 bases). Trimming stripped 5 bases from V and 5 bases from J, with 15 bases between. The length of the CDR3 is 14 residues. Germline CDR1 MDHEN, CDR2 SYDVKM.

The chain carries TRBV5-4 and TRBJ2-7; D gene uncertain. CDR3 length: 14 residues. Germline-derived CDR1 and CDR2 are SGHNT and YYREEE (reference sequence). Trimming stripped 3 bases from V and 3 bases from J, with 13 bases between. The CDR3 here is CASSSYTGDYEQYF. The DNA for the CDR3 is TGTGCCAGCAGCTCTTACACCGGAGACTACGAGCAGTACTTC.

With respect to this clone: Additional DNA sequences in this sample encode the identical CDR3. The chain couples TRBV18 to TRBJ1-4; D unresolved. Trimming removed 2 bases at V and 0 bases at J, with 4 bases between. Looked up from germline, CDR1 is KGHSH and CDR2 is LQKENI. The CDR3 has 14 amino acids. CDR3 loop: CASSPTATNEKLFF. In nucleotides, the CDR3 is TGTGCCAGCTCACCAACAGCAACTAATGAAAAACTGTTTTTT. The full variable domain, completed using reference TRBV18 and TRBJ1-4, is NAGVMQNPRHLVRRRGQEARLRCSPMKGHSHVYWYRQLPEEGLKFMVYLQKENIIDESGMPKERFSAEFPKEGPSILRIQQVVRGDSAAYFCASSPTATNEKLFFGSGTQLSVL.

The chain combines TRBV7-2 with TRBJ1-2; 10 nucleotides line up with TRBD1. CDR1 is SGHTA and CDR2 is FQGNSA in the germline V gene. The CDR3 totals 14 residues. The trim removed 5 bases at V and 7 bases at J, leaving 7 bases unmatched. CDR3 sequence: CASSDRGRGGGYTF. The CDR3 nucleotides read TGTGCCAGCAGCGACAGGGGGCGGGGAGGTGGCTACACCTTC.

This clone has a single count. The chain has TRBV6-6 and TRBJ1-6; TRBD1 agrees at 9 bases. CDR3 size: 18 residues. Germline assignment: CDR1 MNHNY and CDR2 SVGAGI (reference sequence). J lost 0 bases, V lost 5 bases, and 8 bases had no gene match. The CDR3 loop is CASSQLQGASSYNSPLHF. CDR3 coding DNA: TGTGCCAGCAGTCAACTACAGGGGGCGAGCTCCTATAATTCACCCCTCCACTTT.

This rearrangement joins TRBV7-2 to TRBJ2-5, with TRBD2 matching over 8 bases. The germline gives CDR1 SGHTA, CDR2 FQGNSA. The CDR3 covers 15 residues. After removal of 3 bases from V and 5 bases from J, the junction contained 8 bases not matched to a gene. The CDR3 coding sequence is TGTGCCAGCAGCTTGGTAGCGGGAATTATTGAGACCCAGTACTTC. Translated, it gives CASSLVAGIIETQYF.

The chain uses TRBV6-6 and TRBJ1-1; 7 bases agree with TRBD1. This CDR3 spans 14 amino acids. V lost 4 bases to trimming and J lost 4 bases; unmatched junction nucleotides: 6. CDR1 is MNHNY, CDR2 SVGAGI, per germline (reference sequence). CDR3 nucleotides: TGTGCCAGCAGTTTCCCGGGACAGATCACTGAAGCTTTCTTT. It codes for CASSFPGQITEAFF.

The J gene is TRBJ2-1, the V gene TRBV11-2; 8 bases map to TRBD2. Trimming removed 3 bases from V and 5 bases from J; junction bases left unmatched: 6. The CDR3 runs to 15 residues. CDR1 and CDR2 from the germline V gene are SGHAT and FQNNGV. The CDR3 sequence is CASSFHAGGDNEQFF. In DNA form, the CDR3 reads TGTGCCAGCAGCTTTCATGCGGGAGGCGACAATGAGCAGTTCTTC.